This T cell receptor (beta chain) came from a study of control samples from healthy donors and cancer patients. TCRdb keeps only in-frame clones here, not all; method: immunoSEQ multiplex PCR. The sample has over 150,000 clones, 94% seen once. This TCR was recovered from a woman aged 18-30 years in good health. Specimen: blood.

The DNA for the CDR3 is TGCAGTGCTAGTGGGGGGTGGCCTGAAGCTTTCTTT. Encoded protein: CSASGGWPEAFF. This sequence joins TRBV20-1 and TRBJ1-1; the D gene is possibly TRBD1 (5 bases). This CDR3 has 12 residues. In germline, CDR1 is DFQATT, CDR2 SNEGSKA (reference sequence). The ends were cut back, 3 bases at V and 6 bases at J, with 11 bases in the middle.